This T cell receptor (beta chain) was found in a study of blood T cell repertoires in COVID-19. Study at large: The samples span acute and convalescent COVID-19 from the United States, Italy and Spain. Sample material is recorded as cDNA or gDNA derived from T cells, B-cell-depleted T cells, or PBMCs.

Per germline, CDR1 SNHLY and CDR2 FYNNEI. This CDR3 comprises 14 residues. V dropped 3 bases and J dropped 10; count of bases not matched to a gene: 5. Original processing notes: Reference gene primer amplification gave estimated nucleated cell counts. Method: immunoSEQ multiplex PCR; TCRdb's copy keeps in-frame clones and lacks some. The V and J calls and clone size were taken over from that table, and D and trimming were inferred from the DNA. This sample has 40,000 to 50,000 clones, with roughly nine tenths found just once. The source of this sequence is a human donor in a cohort sampled during active COVID-19. The chain uses TRBV2 and TRBJ1-6; 8 bases line up with TRBD1. The sample consisted of peripheral blood. The CDR3 protein is CASSDWGQESPLHF. In DNA form, the CDR3 reads TGTGCCAGCAGTGATTGGGGACAGGAGTCACCCCTCCACTTT.